This is a list of T cell receptor beta chains from one sample in a study of shared clonotypes between healthy human individuals. Profiled with immunoSEQ multiplex PCR; TCRdb holds only in-frame clones, not every one. The sample includes a few million clones, more than 90% of them seen just once. Sequencing was performed on naive CD4+ T cells sorted from blood. The source of these receptors is a man aged 18 to 30 in good health. Both conserved end residues are part of each CDR3. A D gene is named only where the DNA matches it firmly. Clone sizes are given selectively: once, few, many, or a class where the clone is expanded.

D gene	clone size	CDR3 length	V gene	J gene	CDR3 DNA	CDR3 protein
NA	NA	14	TRBV19	TRBJ2-1	TGTGCCAGTAGGGGCGGTAGCTCCTACAATGAGCAGTTCTTC	CASRGGSSYNEQFF
TRBD1	NA	14	TRBV7-9	TRBJ1-2	TGTGCCAGCAGCTTCCGGGACAGGGTTGGTGGCTACACCTTC	CASSFRDRVGGYTF
NA	NA	13	TRBV10-3	TRBJ2-5	TGTGCCATCAGTGGGATTAAGCCTGAGACCCAGTACTTC	CAISGIKPETQYF
TRBD1	once	13	TRBV19	TRBJ1-2	TGTGCCAGTAGTGTGGGACAGGGGGGGAGATACACCTTC	CASSVGQGGRYTF
NA	NA	13	TRBV5-1	TRBJ2-5	TGCGCCAGCAGCACCCTGTACCAAGAGACCCAGTACTTC	CASSTLYQETQYF
NA	NA	12	TRBV6-1	TRBJ2-7	TGTGCCAGCAGTGCACAGCCCTACGAGCAGTACTTC	CASSAQPYEQYF
NA	NA	16	TRBV12-5	TRBJ2-6	TGTGCTAGTGGCCCTAATAACAACCCTGGGGCCAACGTCCTGACTTTC	CASGPNNNPGANVLTF
NA	NA	15	TRBV5-1	TRBJ1-4	TGCGCCAGCAGCTTGGACGGGGCGCGGGCCGAAAAACTGTTTTTT	CASSLDGARAEKLFF
NA	once	13	TRBV30	TRBJ1-1	TGTGCCTGGAGTCCAAACCCTGACACTGAAGCTTTCTTT	CAWSPNPDTEAFF
NA	NA	16	TRBV28	TRBJ1-6	TGTGCCAGCAGTTTGAGACAGGCATATACCGATTTACCCCTCCACTTT	CASSLRQAYTDLPLHF
NA	NA	10	TRBV7-8	TRBJ2-1	TGTGCCAGCCAAGGGTTTGAGCAGTTCTTC	CASQGFEQFF
NA	NA	14	TRBV6-1	TRBJ1-1	TGTGCCAGCAGTTCAACAGGGAGGGGCACTGAAGCTTTCTTT	CASSSTGRGTEAFF
NA	NA	13	TRBV5-1	TRBJ1-2	TGCGCCAGCAGCTCGTTGACTGATTATGGCTACACCTTC	CASSSLTDYGYTF
NA	NA	15	TRBV5-6	TRBJ1-5	TGTGCCAGCAGCTTGGCAGGGTATAGCAATCAGCCCCAGCATTTT	CASSLAGYSNQPQHF
TRBD1	NA	16	TRBV6-5	TRBJ1-6	TGTGCCAGCAGTTACTCGATATGGGACAGGGGGTCACCCCTCCACTTT	CASSYSIWDRGSPLHF
TRBD1	NA	14	TRBV7-8	TRBJ1-2	TGTGCCAGCAGCGGGGACAGTAAGGGGTATGGCTACACCTTC	CASSGDSKGYGYTF
NA	NA	14	TRBV11-2	TRBJ2-7	TGTGCCAGCAGCTTAGATTTAGGCTCCTACGAGCAGTACTTC	CASSLDLGSYEQYF
TRBD2	NA	15	TRBV7-3	TRBJ2-7	TGTGCCAGCAGGTATTTGCGGGGGGACACCTACGAGCAGTACTTC	CASRYLRGDTYEQYF
NA	NA	14	TRBV5-1	TRBJ2-2	TGCGCCAGCAGCCCGGGAACGTTGTCCGGGGAGCTGTTTTTT	CASSPGTLSGELFF
TRBD2	NA	16	TRBV11-3	TRBJ2-3	TGTGCCAGCAGCCTTAAGGGAGGGCTAGCAAAAGATACGCAGTATTTT	CASSLKGGLAKDTQYF
TRBD2	NA	18	TRBV4-1	TRBJ2-1	TGCGCCAGCAGCCAAGGAGGAGCGGGGGGTCTCCCCTACAATGAGCAGTTCTTC	CASSQGGAGGLPYNEQFF
NA	NA	16	TRBV19	TRBJ1-5	TGTGCCAGTAGTAAACCTACACGGGTGATGGGGCAGCCCCAGCATTTT	CASSKPTRVMGQPQHF
TRBD1	NA	14	TRBV27	TRBJ2-7	TGTGCCAGCGTCCGGACAGGGGGCTCCTACGAGCAGTACTTC	CASVRTGGSYEQYF
NA	few	12	TRBV18	TRBJ2-7	TGTGCCAGCTCACAACAGGGTGGTGAGCAGTACTTC	CASSQQGGEQYF
NA	NA	17	TRBV6-1	TRBJ1-1	TGTGCCAGCAGTGATATATTCCCGAATGGGGGGAACACTGAAGCTTTCTTT	CASSDIFPNGGNTEAFF
TRBD1	NA	15	TRBV10-1	TRBJ2-5	TGCGCCAGCAGTCCTAGACAGGGTAGGGGAGAGACCCAGTACTTC	CASSPRQGRGETQYF
TRBD2	once	15	TRBV5-4	TRBJ2-3	TGTGCCAGCAGGCGAACTAGCGCTAGCACAGATACGCAGTATTTT	CASRRTSASTDTQYF
NA	NA	15	TRBV10-2	TRBJ1-4	TGCGCCAGCAGTGAGTCGAGCAGGGGTCGGGAAAAACTGTTTTTT	CASSESSRGREKLFF
TRBD2	NA	14	TRBV2	TRBJ2-5	TGTGCCAGCAGTGGCGGACTAGTTTACGAGACCCAGTACTTC	CASSGGLVYETQYF
TRBD2	once	15	TRBV7-2	TRBJ2-7	TGTGCCAGCAGCGGGGCCGGGACTACCTTGGGCGAGCAGTACTTC	CASSGAGTTLGEQYF
NA	NA	15	TRBV27	TRBJ1-5	TGTGCCAGCAGTTTCGGGACAAGTAGCAATCAGCCCCAGCATTTT	CASSFGTSSNQPQHF
TRBD2	NA	17	TRBV7-9	TRBJ2-7	TGTGCCAGCAGCCCGGAAACGGGGAGGGGTGGGTCCTACGAGCAGTACTTC	CASSPETGRGGSYEQYF
NA	NA	15	TRBV7-2	TRBJ2-2	TGTGCCAGCAGCCGAAGTCTCGCGAACACCGGGGAGCTGTTTTTT	CASSRSLANTGELFF
TRBD1	NA	15	TRBV19	TRBJ2-2	TGTGCCAGTAGTATTGGGACAGGGTCCACCGGGGAGCTGTTTTTT	CASSIGTGSTGELFF
TRBD1	NA	15	TRBV6-1	TRBJ1-2	TGTGCCAGCAGTGAAAGGGGACAGGGGGGTTATGGCTACACCTTC	CASSERGQGGYGYTF
TRBD1	NA	14	TRBV6-5	TRBJ1-2	TGTGCCAGCAGTTACAAGACAGGGGGCTATGGCTACACCTTC	CASSYKTGGYGYTF
NA	NA	15	TRBV7-2	TRBJ2-5	TGTGCCAGCAGCTTAGGTTATGAGCGGCAAGAGACCCAGTACTTC	CASSLGYERQETQYF
TRBD2	NA	11	TRBV18	TRBJ2-1	TGTGCCAGCCTACGGGAGGGTGAGCAGTTCTTC	CASLREGEQFF